This T cell receptor (beta chain) was identified during a study of CD8 T cells in ankylosing spondylitis. Findings and caveats of the study: Blood of patients with ankylosing spondylitis appeared to be characterized by a TCR beta motif of eight highly homologous variants. Clones that were linked to disease were CD8+ and were relatively rare in peripheral blood. Reportedly, significant enrichment of disease-linked clones occurred in matched ankylosing spondylitis synovial fluid.

Germline V gives CDR1 SGHVS, CDR2 FQNEAQ. The CDR3 runs to 15 residues. V gave up 5 bases and J gave up 1 base, with 11 bases separating them. TCRdb analysed the 5' RACE reads with MiXCR anew, one entry per CDR3 protein. The sample gives 250,000 to 350,000 distinct CDR3 sequences, roughly 8% of which show up once; approximately 14% is in the top ten. This clonotype was seen more than once but under ten times. Its matching antigen is unknown. The chain employs TRBV7-8 and TRBJ2-2; D may be TRBD2 (5 bases). Sequencing input: blood, either unsorted or a sorted T cell fraction (not recorded which). The origin of this receptor is a male donor with ankylosing spondylitis. The CDR3 DNA reads TGTGCCAGCAGCCCCCGGGGATTGAACACCGGGGAGCTGTTTTTT. Protein: CASSPRGLNTGELFF.